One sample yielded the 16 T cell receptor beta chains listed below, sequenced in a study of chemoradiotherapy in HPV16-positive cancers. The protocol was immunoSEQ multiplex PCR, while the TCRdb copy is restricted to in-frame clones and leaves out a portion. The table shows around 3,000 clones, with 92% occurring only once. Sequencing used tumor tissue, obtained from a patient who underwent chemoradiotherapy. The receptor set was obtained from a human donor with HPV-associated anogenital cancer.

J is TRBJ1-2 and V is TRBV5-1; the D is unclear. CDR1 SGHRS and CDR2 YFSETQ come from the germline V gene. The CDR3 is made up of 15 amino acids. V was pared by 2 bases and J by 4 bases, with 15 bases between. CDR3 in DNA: TGCGCCAGCAGCTTTTCTCCGGATACAGCCTATGGCTACACCTTC. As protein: CASSFSPDTAYGYTF.

The CDR3 loop reads CASSVRQGGTEGYTF. CDR3 DNA sequence: TGTGCCAGCAGTGTCCGACAGGGAGGGACGGAGGGCTACACCTTC. V gene TRBV2 combines with J gene TRBJ1-2; 7 positions match TRBD1. The CDR3 has 15 residues. The V gene's germline CDR1 is SNHLY and CDR2 FYNNEI. Unmatched junction bases numbered 13, after V lost 4 bases and J lost 8 bases.

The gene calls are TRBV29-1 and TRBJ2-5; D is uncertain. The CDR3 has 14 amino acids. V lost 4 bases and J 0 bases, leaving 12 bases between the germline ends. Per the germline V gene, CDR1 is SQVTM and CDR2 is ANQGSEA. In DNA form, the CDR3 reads TGCAGCGTTGTGGGGAAGTTTGACCAAGAGACCCAGTACTTC. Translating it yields CSVVGKFDQETQYF.

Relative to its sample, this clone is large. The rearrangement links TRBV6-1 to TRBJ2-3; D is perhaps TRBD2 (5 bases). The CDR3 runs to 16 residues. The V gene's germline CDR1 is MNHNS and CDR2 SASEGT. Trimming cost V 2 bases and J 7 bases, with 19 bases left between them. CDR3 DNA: TGTGCCAGCAGTGAACGAGGGATTAAATACGAGAATACGCAGTATTTT. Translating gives CASSERGIKYENTQYF.

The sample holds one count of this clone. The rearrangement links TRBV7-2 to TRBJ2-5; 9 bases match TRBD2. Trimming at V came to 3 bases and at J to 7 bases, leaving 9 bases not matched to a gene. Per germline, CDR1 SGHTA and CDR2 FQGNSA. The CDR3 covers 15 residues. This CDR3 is CASSLGGTSWATQYF. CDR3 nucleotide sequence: TGTGCCAGCAGCTTGGGGGGGACTAGCTGGGCGACCCAGTACTTC.

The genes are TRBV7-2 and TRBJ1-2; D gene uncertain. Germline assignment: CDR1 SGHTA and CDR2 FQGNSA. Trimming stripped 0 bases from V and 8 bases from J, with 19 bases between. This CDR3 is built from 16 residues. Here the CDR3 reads CASSLAGRTELGGYTF. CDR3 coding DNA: TGTGCCAGCAGCTTAGCGGGCAGGACGGAATTAGGAGGCTACACCTTC. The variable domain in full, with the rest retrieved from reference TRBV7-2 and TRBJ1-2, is GAGVSQSPSNKVTEKGKDVELRCDPISGHTALYWYRQSLGQGLEFLIYFQGNSAPDKSGLPSDRFSAERTGGSVSTLTIQRTQQEDSAVYLCASSLAGRTELGGYTFGSGTRLTVV.

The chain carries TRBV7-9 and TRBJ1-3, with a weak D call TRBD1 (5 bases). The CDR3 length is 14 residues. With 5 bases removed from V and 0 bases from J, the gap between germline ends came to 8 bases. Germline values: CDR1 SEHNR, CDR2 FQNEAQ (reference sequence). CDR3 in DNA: TGTGCCAGCAGCCTCGACAGCTCTGGAAACACCATATATTTT. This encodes CASSLDSSGNTIYF.

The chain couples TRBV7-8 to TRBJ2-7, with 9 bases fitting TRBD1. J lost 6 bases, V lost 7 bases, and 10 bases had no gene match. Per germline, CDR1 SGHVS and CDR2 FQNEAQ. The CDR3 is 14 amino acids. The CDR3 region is CASKGDRVPSEQYF. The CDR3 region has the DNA TGTGCCAGCAAGGGGGACAGGGTTCCCTCCGAGCAGTACTTC. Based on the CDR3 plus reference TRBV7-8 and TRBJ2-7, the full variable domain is GAGVSQSPRYKVAKRGQDVALRCDPISGHVSLFWYQQALGQGPEFLTYFQNEAQLDKSGLPSDRFFAERPEGSVSTLKIQRTQQEDSAVYLCASKGDRVPSEQYFGPGTRLTVT.

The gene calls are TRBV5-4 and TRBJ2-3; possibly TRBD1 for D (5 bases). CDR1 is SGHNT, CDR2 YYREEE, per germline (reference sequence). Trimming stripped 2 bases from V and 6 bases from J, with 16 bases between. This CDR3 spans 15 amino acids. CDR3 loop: CASSFSGMESDTQYF. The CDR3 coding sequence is TGTGCCAGCAGCTTCTCAGGGATGGAGAGTGATACGCAGTATTTT.

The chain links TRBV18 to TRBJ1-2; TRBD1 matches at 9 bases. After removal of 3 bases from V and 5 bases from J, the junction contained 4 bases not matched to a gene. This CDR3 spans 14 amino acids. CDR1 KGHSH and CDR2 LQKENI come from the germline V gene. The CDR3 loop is CASSPGTGNYGYTF. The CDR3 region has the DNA TGTGCCAGCTCACCCGGGACAGGGAATTATGGCTACACCTTC.

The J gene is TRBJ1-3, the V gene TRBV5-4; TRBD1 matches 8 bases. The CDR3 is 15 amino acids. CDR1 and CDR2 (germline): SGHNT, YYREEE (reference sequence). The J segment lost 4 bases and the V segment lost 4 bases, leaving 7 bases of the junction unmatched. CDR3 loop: CASSDRQGKGNTIYF. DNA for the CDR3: TGTGCCAGCAGCGATCGACAGGGGAAAGGAAACACCATATATTTT.

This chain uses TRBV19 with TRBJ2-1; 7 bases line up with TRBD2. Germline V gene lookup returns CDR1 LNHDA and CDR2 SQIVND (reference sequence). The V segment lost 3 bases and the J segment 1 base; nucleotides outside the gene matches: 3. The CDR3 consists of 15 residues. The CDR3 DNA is TGTGCCAGTAGTATCAGCGGGGCTTCCTACAATGAGCAGTTCTTC. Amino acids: CASSISGASYNEQFF.

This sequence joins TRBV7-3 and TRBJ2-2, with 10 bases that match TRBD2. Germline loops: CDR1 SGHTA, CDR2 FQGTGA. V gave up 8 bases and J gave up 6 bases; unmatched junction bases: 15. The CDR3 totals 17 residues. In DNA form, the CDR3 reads TGTGCCAGCTCCGGCGGGAGCGGGAGGGCCCCCCCCGGGGAGCTGTTTTTT. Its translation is CASSGGSGRAPPGELFF.

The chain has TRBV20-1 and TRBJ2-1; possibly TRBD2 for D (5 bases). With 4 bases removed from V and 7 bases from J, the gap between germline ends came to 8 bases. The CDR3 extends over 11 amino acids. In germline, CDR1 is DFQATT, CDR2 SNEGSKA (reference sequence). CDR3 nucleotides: TGCAGTGCTACCCGGGGTAATGAGCAGTTCTTC. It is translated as CSATRGNEQFF.

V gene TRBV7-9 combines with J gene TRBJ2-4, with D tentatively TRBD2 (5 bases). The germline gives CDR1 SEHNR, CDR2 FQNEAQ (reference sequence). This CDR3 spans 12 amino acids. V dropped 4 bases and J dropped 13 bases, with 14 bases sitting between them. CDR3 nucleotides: TGTGCCAGCAGCTGGCAGACGGGGATCCAGTACTTC. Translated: CASSWQTGIQYF.

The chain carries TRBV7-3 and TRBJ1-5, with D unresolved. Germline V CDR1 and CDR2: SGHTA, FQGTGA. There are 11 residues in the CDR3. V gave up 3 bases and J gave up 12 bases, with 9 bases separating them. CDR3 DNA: TGTGCCAGCAGCTTTTTGAGGATCCAGCATTTT. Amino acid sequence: CASSFLRIQHF.